The subject of this entry is one T cell receptor beta chain. Its target is not known. Per the germline V gene, CDR1 is SGHTA and CDR2 is FQGNSA. Trimming stripped 5 bases from V and 8 bases from J, with 19 bases between. This CDR3 region has 15 residues. Alongside a J-beta primer mix, a sample-barcoded 5' primer served in a second PCR lasting about 7 to 11 cycles. TCRdb reprocessed the 5' RACE reads via MiXCR and lists one record per CDR3 protein. The table shows around 650,000 distinct CDR3 sequences, with 32% occurring only once. The data derive from a study of blood T cells in healthy people across ages. Findings and caveats of the study: Possibly, changes in expanded clonotypes were confounded because donor CMV status was unknown.

The sequenced sample consisted of blood. This clonotype originated in a woman of 80 years or more in good health. The chain uses TRBV7-2 and TRBJ2-1, with D perhaps TRBD1 or TRBD2 (5 bases each). The CDR3, as DNA: TGTGCCAGCAGCCCAGGGACCGCGCGGGTCGATGAGCAGTTCTTC. Protein: CASSPGTARVDEQFF.